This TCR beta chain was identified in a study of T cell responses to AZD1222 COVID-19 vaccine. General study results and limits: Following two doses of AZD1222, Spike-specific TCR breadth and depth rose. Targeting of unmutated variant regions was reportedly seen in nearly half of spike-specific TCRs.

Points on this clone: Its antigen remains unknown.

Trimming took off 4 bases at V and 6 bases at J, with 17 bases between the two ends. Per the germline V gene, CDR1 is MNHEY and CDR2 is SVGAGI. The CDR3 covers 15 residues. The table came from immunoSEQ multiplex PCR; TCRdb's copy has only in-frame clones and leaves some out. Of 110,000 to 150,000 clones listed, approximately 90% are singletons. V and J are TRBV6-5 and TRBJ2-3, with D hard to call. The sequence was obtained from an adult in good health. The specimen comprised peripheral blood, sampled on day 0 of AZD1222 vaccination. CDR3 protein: CASSFLLTGQDTQYF. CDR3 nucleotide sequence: TGTGCCAGCAGTTTCCTCCTGACGGGCCAGGATACGCAGTATTTT.